This TCR beta chain was obtained from a study of T cells in Graves' hyperthyroidism and ophthalmopathy. Amplification yielded TCR beta CDR3 regions, with RNA transcripts as the source. The HTBI set primed first-round TCR CDR3 RT-PCR. Each CDR3 protein is one row after TCRdb ran MiXCR on the multiplex PCR reads. The data contain hundreds of thousands of distinct CDR3 sequences, roughly 40% of them singletons. V lost 5 bases to trimming and J lost 5 bases; unmatched junction nucleotides: 12. The germline V gene has CDR1 SGHTA and CDR2 FQGTGA. This CDR3 has 16 amino acids. This clonotype occurred many times. PBMCs came from more than 9 ml fresh peripheral blood.

This receptor was taken from a man younger than 30 with Graves' hyperthyroidism. V gene TRBV7-3 combines with J gene TRBJ2-5; 9 bases fit TRBD2. Sequencing was performed on blood. CDR3 in amino acids: CASSTPSAGGDETQYF. For the CDR3, the DNA is TGTGCCAGCAGCACCCCTTCGGCGGGAGGGGACGAGACCCAGTACTTC.